These 18 T cell receptor beta chains were sequenced from one sample in a study of molecular identifiers for immune sequencing clone quantification. TCRdb reprocessed the PCR reads with MiXCR, giving one entry per CDR3 protein. The sample records 300,000 to 400,000 distinct CDR3 sequences, 24% being singletons. What was sequenced was naive CD8+ T cells from blood, with Jurkat cell RNA spiked in. Indicated subset: FACS-sorted CD8+CD4-CCR7+CD45RA+ naive T cells. The receptors stem from a human donor in good health. Some libraries in this study had Jurkat cell RNA spiked in.

This clonotype was recorded at least ten times. The V call is TRBV29-1, the J call TRBJ1-1; maybe TRBD1 (6 bases). The V gene's germline CDR1 is SQVTM and CDR2 ANQGSEA. This CDR3 region has 13 residues. Trimming removed 3 bases from V and 8 bases from J, with 16 bases in between. The CDR3 spells CSVDLQDSPEAFF. The CDR3 nucleotides read TGCAGCGTTGACCTCCAGGACAGTCCAGAAGCTTTCTTT.

This clonotype was found many times. This chain uses TRBV20-1 with TRBJ1-1; 7 bases are a match to TRBD1. Germline lookup yields CDR1 DFQATT and CDR2 SNEGSKA (reference sequence). This CDR3 comprises 14 residues. Germline trimming cut 5 bases from V and 2 bases from J; bases unmatched to any gene: 8. CDR3 in DNA: TGCAGTGCTTCCCCCCGGGACAGAAACACTGAAGCTTTCTTT. It translates to CSASPRDRNTEAFF.

This chain links TRBV4-3 with TRBJ1-4; 9 positions agree with TRBD1. With V trimmed by 5 bases and J by 8 bases, 6 bases remained unmatched. The CDR3 length is 14 residues. Germline V gene lookup returns CDR1 LGHNA and CDR2 YSLEER. The CDR3 here is CASSARTGDEKLFF. The CDR3 DNA sequence: TGCGCCAGCAGCGCCCGGACAGGGGACGAAAAACTGTTTTTT.

At least ten counts were recorded for this clonotype. The chain has TRBV7-6 and TRBJ2-7; TRBD2 agrees at 10 bases. The CDR3 length is 18 residues. Germline trimming cut 2 bases from V and 0 bases from J; bases unmatched to any gene: 10. The germline gives CDR1 SGHVS, CDR2 FNYEAQ. CDR3 in DNA: TGTGCCAGCAGCTTAAACCGCCCGGGACTAGCGAGCTCCTACGAGCAGTACTTC. Protein product: CASSLNRPGLASSYEQYF.

This clonotype was observed a few times. The chain joins TRBV4-1 to TRBJ2-3, with D tentatively TRBD1 (5 bases). The CDR3 is made up of 17 amino acids. V was shortened by 0 bases and J by 4 bases, with 17 bases between the two germline ends. The germline gives CDR1 MGHRA, CDR2 YSYEKL. CDR3 DNA: TGCGCCAGCAGCCAAGATAGAACAGGCCCCTGGTCAGATACGCAGTATTTT. Translating it yields CASSQDRTGPWSDTQYF.

This clonotype was seen many times. The V and J genes are TRBV2 and TRBJ1-2, with 10 bases identical to TRBD1. CDR1 and CDR2 (germline): SNHLY, FYNNEI. Trimming cost V 2 bases and J 0 bases; bases outside gene matches: 6. This CDR3 comprises 17 residues. This CDR3 reads CASSERWDRGPNYGYTF. The CDR3 DNA is TGTGCCAGCAGTGAACGTTGGGACAGGGGACCTAACTATGGCTACACCTTC. Full variable domain (outside the CDR3, taken from reference TRBV2 and TRBJ1-2): EPEVTQTPSHQVTQMGQEVILRCVPISNHLYFYWYRQILGQKVEFLVSFYNNEISEKSEIFDDQFSVERPDGSNFTLKIRSTKLEDSAMYFCASSERWDRGPNYGYTFGSGTRLTVV.

The sample holds many counts of this clonotype. The V call is TRBV6-2 or TRBV6-3, the J call TRBJ1-1; maybe TRBD1 (5 bases). There are 12 residues in the CDR3. Per germline, CDR1 MNHEY and CDR2 SVGEGT. The V end was cut by 2 bases, the J end by 7 bases, with 8 bases between. The CDR3 DNA is TGTGCCAGCAGTTACGAGGGGTTTGAAGCTTTCTTT. This gives the protein CASSYEGFEAFF.

Concerning this clonotype itself: A much larger clone differs by one base, so this may be a read error. The chain links TRBV5-1 to TRBJ2-5, with D hard to call. CDR1 and CDR2 (germline): SGHRS, YFSETQ. The length of the CDR3 is 13 residues. The CDR3 sequence: CASGLYGRETQYF. In DNA, the CDR3 is TGCGCCAGCGGCTTGTACGGAAGGGAGACCCAGTACTTC.

Of note for this clonotype: Given a much more abundant clone one base away, this may be a read error. The rearrangement uses TRBV4-1 and TRBJ1-4; D perhaps matches TRBD1 (6 bases). This CDR3 spans 18 amino acids. CDR1 MGHRA and CDR2 YSYEKL come from the germline V gene. The V and J ends lost 0 bases and 3 bases respectively, with 17 bases between them. The CDR3 DNA sequence: TGCGCCAGCAGCCAAGATCTTCCAGGACAGTGCTCTAATGAAAAACTGTTTTTT. This encodes CASSQDLPGQCSNEKLFF.

A word on this clonotype: This may come from a read error, since a much larger clone is one base off. The chain uses TRBV20-1 and TRBJ2-3; 13 bases match TRBD2. J gave up 3 bases and V 5 bases, and 11 bases lay outside the gene matches. Germline CDR1 and CDR2: DFQATT and SNEGSKA (reference sequence). This CDR3 has 17 amino acids. CDR3 in DNA: TGCAGTGCTGGCTGGATCCCGGGACTAGCGGGAACAGATACGCAGTATTTT. The encoded protein is CSAGWIPGLAGTDTQYF.

This clonotype was observed many times. This chain connects TRBV4-3 to TRBJ2-7; D remains ambiguous. There are 14 residues in the CDR3. Germline-derived CDR1 and CDR2 are LGHNA and YSLEER. Trimming cost V 4 bases and J 2 bases, with 12 bases left between them. CDR3 bases: TGCGCCAGCAGCCCAGCCTGGGCAGCCTACGAGCAGTACTTC. It yields the protein CASSPAWAAYEQYF.

The chain combines TRBV24-1 with TRBJ2-2; no clear D. Per germline, CDR1 KGHDR and CDR2 SFDVKD. The CDR3 sequence is 15 residues long. Trimming cost V 4 bases and J 1 base, with 9 bases left between them. DNA for the CDR3: TGTGCCACCAGTGACCCTGACTTGAACACCGGGGAGCTGTTTTTT. This encodes CATSDPDLNTGELFF.

This sequence joins TRBV27 and TRBJ2-7, with TRBD2 as a possible D gene (5 bases). V was clipped by 5 bases and J by 0 bases, with 14 bases between them. This CDR3 contains 15 residues. CDR1 MNHEY and CDR2 SMNVEV come from the germline V gene (reference sequence). The DNA for the CDR3 is TGTGCCAGCAGTCCCGGGAAATGGGGCTCCTACGAGCAGTACTTC. It is translated as CASSPGKWGSYEQYF.

The chain employs TRBV6-2 or TRBV6-3 and TRBJ2-3; D call uncertain. Germline CDR1 is MNHEY and CDR2 is SVGEGT. Deletions cut 4 bases from V and 2 bases from J, with 7 bases between. The CDR3 loop spans 13 amino acids. CDR3 sequence reads: CASSLVNTDTQYF. CDR3 sequence (DNA): TGTGCCAGCAGTTTGGTCAACACAGATACGCAGTATTTT.

This clonotype was found many times. The V gene is TRBV7-6, the J gene TRBJ1-1; a possible D gene is TRBD1 (6 bases). The germline V gene has CDR1 SGHVS and CDR2 FNYEAQ. The CDR3 extends over 14 amino acids. Deletions cut 6 bases from V and 1 base from J, with 12 bases between. CDR3 coding DNA: TGTGCCAGCAGTTCCCAGACAGGGAACACTGAAGCTTTCTTT. This translates into CASSSQTGNTEAFF.

This clonotype has a count of ten or more. The chain employs TRBV29-1 and TRBJ2-5; D is perhaps TRBD2 (5 bases). V lost 5 bases to trimming and J lost 4 bases, with 17 bases between them. The CDR3 sequence is 14 residues long. Germline V gives CDR1 SQVTM, CDR2 ANQGSEA. The chain's CDR3 is CSVLRGETVETQYF. The CDR3 region has the DNA TGCAGCGTTTTACGGGGAGAGACGGTAGAGACCCAGTACTTC.

The chain is built from TRBV5-6 and TRBJ1-5; D is unresolved. The CDR3 is 14 amino acids. Trimming removed 3 bases at V and 6 bases at J, with 13 bases between. Germline CDR1 and CDR2: SGHDT and YYEEEE. The CDR3 DNA is TGTGCCAGCAGCTCCCTGGTGTTGGGTCAGCCCCAGCATTTT. It is translated as CASSSLVLGQPQHF.

The sample holds a few counts of this clonotype. The chain employs TRBV6-2 or TRBV6-3 and TRBJ2-1; 9 nucleotides agree with TRBD1. The length of the CDR3 is 15 residues. CDR1 is MNHEY, CDR2 SVGEGT, per germline. J lost 6 bases, V lost 4 bases, and 7 bases had no gene match. In DNA form, the CDR3 reads TGTGCCAGCAGTTCCCCCGGGACAGGGTTCAATGAGCAGTTCTTC. Translation gives CASSSPGTGFNEQFF.